These T cell receptor beta chains were read from a single sample in a study of T cell repertoires in cytomegalovirus infection. Each CDR3 protein gets one entry after TCRdb re-called the reads with MiXCR. The sample holds about 900,000 distinct CDR3 sequences; more than 25% are singletons and the top ten take over 12%. For these receptors, no antigen is known. Sequenced here: cultured CD8+ T cells from PBMCs, sampled from culture after CMV antigen stimulation. The receptors were sampled from a human donor in good health (CMV status not recorded). Some clones in this sample may be carry-over from other donors' samples. Both conserved end residues are part of each CDR3. D genes are given only for firm matches. Only part of the rows carry a size: once, few, many, or a class if the clone is expanded.

size: many
V: TRBV5-6
J: TRBJ1-1
D: TRBD1
length: 19
DNA: TGTGCCAGCAGCACAGGACAGGGGATTGGATTTCTGGAGTGGACTGAAGCTTTCTTT
CDR3: CASSTGQGIGFLEWTEAFF

size: .
V: TRBV3-1
J: TRBJ2-3
D: .
length: 14
DNA: TGTGCCAGCAGCCAAGGTCCTTACACAGATTCGCAGTATTTT
CDR3: CASSQGPYTDSQYF

size: few
V: TRBV7-2
J: TRBJ1-2
D: .
length: 14
DNA: TGTGCCAGCAGTTTCCAGGGGCTTTACTATGGCTACACCTTC
CDR3: CASSFQGLYYGYTF

size: many
V: TRBV6-2/TRBV6-3
J: TRBJ1-5
D: TRBD1
length: 15
DNA: TGTGCCAGCAGTCGACATCTACAGGGGGCTCAGCCCCAGCATTTT
CDR3: CASSRHLQGAQPQHF

size: .
V: TRBV3-1
J: TRBJ1-1
D: .
length: 13
DNA: TGTGCCAGCAGCCAAGAGAGGCACACTGAAGCTTTCTTT
CDR3: CASSQERHTEAFF

size: many
V: TRBV7-9
J: TRBJ2-1
D: TRBD1
length: 15
DNA: TGTGCCAGCAGCCAAAGACAGGGGGCAGATCTTGAGCAGTTCTTC
CDR3: CASSQRQGADLEQFF

size: .
V: TRBV7-2
J: TRBJ2-1
D: TRBD2
length: 14
DNA: TGTGCCAGCAGCTTCTCGACTAGCGGGGCTGAGCAGTTCTTC
CDR3: CASSFSTSGAEQFF

size: .
V: TRBV27
J: TRBJ1-2
D: .
length: 13
DNA: TGTGCCACCTTAGGAGGGGGGGACTATGGCTACACCTTC
CDR3: CATLGGGDYGYTF

size: .
V: TRBV29-1
J: TRBJ1-2
D: .
length: 14
DNA: TGCAGCGTTGAAGATCGTAACTGGCGGGATGGCTACACCTTC
CDR3: CSVEDRNWRDGYTF

size: many
V: TRBV7-8
J: TRBJ2-3
D: TRBD1
length: 16
DNA: TGTGCCAGCAGCTACCGGGACAGGGGGTCCACAGATACGCAGTATTTT
CDR3: CASSYRDRGSTDTQYF

size: few
V: TRBV4-1
J: TRBJ1-1
D: .
length: 14
DNA: TGCGCCAGCAGCCTCTTGAAATGGAACACTGAAGCTTTCTTT
CDR3: CASSLLKWNTEAFF

size: .
V: TRBV7-9
J: TRBJ1-2
D: .
length: 14
DNA: TGTGCCAGCAGCTTAGGGTCTCCGAGTGGTGGCTACACCTTC
CDR3: CASSLGSPSGGYTF

size: .
V: TRBV4-1
J: TRBJ2-5
D: .
length: 15
DNA: TGCGCCAGCAGCCTCGAGAGCACGGATGAAGAGACCCAGTACTTC
CDR3: CASSLESTDEETQYF

size: many
V: TRBV12-3/TRBV12-4
J: TRBJ2-7
D: TRBD1
length: 12
DNA: TGTGCCAGCAGGGGGACAGGCTACGAGCAGTACTTC
CDR3: CASRGTGYEQYF

size: many
V: TRBV6-1
J: TRBJ2-1
D: .
length: 15
DNA: TGTGCCAGCAGTGAAGTGGGACACAGGCCGAATGAGCAGTTCTTC
CDR3: CASSEVGHRPNEQFF

size: .
V: TRBV13
J: TRBJ2-3
D: .
length: 14
DNA: TGTGCCAGCAGCTCTCGACAGTACACAGATACGCAGTATTTT
CDR3: CASSSRQYTDTQYF

size: .
V: TRBV27
J: TRBJ2-5
D: TRBD1
length: 16
DNA: TGTGCCAGCAGTTTATTATCGCCAGGGGGCGGAGAGACCCAGTACTTC
CDR3: CASSLLSPGGGETQYF

size: many
V: TRBV12-3/TRBV12-4
J: TRBJ1-5
D: TRBD1
length: 14
DNA: TGTGCCAGCAGCCGGGACAGCTTCAATCAGCCCCAGCATTTT
CDR3: CASSRDSFNQPQHF

size: .
V: TRBV7-3
J: TRBJ1-2
D: TRBD1
length: 15
DNA: TGTGCCAGCAGCTTAAGTGGGGACAGGGATAGCGGCTACACCTTC
CDR3: CASSLSGDRDSGYTF

size: .
V: TRBV6-5
J: TRBJ1-4
D: .
length: 13
DNA: TGTGCCGTCGGGACCCGCACTGAGGAAAAACTGTTTTTT
CDR3: CAVGTRTEEKLFF

size: many
V: TRBV7-2
J: TRBJ1-1
D: .
length: 15
DNA: TGTGCCAGCAGCTTAGTCCCGGAGGGCGGCACTGAAGCTTTCTTT
CDR3: CASSLVPEGGTEAFF

size: .
V: TRBV27
J: TRBJ2-1
D: TRBD2
length: 13
DNA: TGTGCCAGCACGGGGCGGGGGGCGGCTGAGCAGTTCTTC
CDR3: CASTGRGAAEQFF

size: .
V: TRBV9
J: TRBJ2-5
D: TRBD1
length: 16
DNA: TGTGCCAGCAGCCCACATTCCGGGACAGTCCAAGAGACCCAGTACTTC
CDR3: CASSPHSGTVQETQYF

size: .
V: TRBV27
J: TRBJ1-2
D: TRBD1
length: 16
DNA: TGTGCCAACGCAAACAGGGGGCGGGGATTCTACTATGGCTACACCTTC
CDR3: CANANRGRGFYYGYTF

size: .
V: TRBV7-8
J: TRBJ1-1
D: .
length: 18
DNA: TGTGCCAGCAGCCCCCGCGGGGGGATCACCCAAATGAACACTGAAGCTTTCTTT
CDR3: CASSPRGGITQMNTEAFF

size: .
V: TRBV27
J: TRBJ2-7
D: .
length: 14
DNA: TGTGCCAGCAGACCCAGGGGGGGGTCCTCCGTTCAGTACTTC
CDR3: CASRPRGGSSVQYF

size: .
V: TRBV7-6
J: TRBJ2-2
D: .
length: 14
DNA: TGTACCAGCAGCTTAGCGTCAGGGGCCGGGGAGCTGTTTTTT
CDR3: CTSSLASGAGELFF

size: .
V: TRBV25-1
J: TRBJ1-1
D: TRBD1
length: 12
DNA: TGTGCCAGTGGGGACAGGGTGGCTGAAGCTTTCTTT
CDR3: CASGDRVAEAFF

size: .
V: TRBV6-1
J: TRBJ2-1
D: TRBD2
length: 15
DNA: TGTGCCAGCAGAAAAGAGCGGGGACCCTACAATGAGCAGTTCTTC
CDR3: CASRKERGPYNEQFF

size: few
V: TRBV5-1
J: TRBJ1-1
D: .
length: 15
DNA: TGCGCCAGCAGCTTGAATGACGGAACAAACACTGAAGCTTTCTTT
CDR3: CASSLNDGTNTEAFF

size: .
V: TRBV19
J: TRBJ2-1
D: TRBD2
length: 19
DNA: TGTGCCAGTAGTATAGATTGGAGCGGGGGGGCGACCTCCTACAATGAGCAGTTCTTC
CDR3: CASSIDWSGGATSYNEQFF

size: once
V: TRBV14
J: TRBJ2-3
D: .
length: 16
DNA: TGTGCCAGCAGCCTCAACTGGGTCGGGGTCACAGATACGCAGTATTTT
CDR3: CASSLNWVGVTDTQYF

size: .
V: TRBV27
J: TRBJ2-2
D: .
length: 14
DNA: TGTGCCAGCTATACCGGGACCGGGGCGGGGGAGCTGTTTTTT
CDR3: CASYTGTGAGELFF

size: .
V: TRBV19
J: TRBJ1-1
D: .
length: 14
DNA: TGTGCCAGTAGTACTAGGACCTTTGGCACTGAAGCTTTCTTT
CDR3: CASSTRTFGTEAFF

size: .
V: TRBV7-9
J: TRBJ1-2
D: .
length: 15
DNA: TGTGCCAGCAGCTTAACGGACAGACCTTGGAATGGCTACACCTTC
CDR3: CASSLTDRPWNGYTF

size: few
V: TRBV6-2/TRBV6-3
J: TRBJ2-4
D: TRBD1
length: 16
DNA: TGTGCCAGCAGTGAGACAGGGCTTTTAGCCAAAAACATTCAGTACTTC
CDR3: CASSETGLLAKNIQYF

size: .
V: TRBV5-6
J: TRBJ1-1
D: TRBD1
length: 13
DNA: TGTGCCAGCAGGGGGACAGGGGAGACTGAAGCTTTCTTT
CDR3: CASRGTGETEAFF

size: .
V: TRBV6-6
J: TRBJ1-3
D: .
length: 14
DNA: TGTGCCAGCAGCCCGACAGACCAGGGGTACACCATATATTTT
CDR3: CASSPTDQGYTIYF

size: .
V: TRBV27
J: TRBJ2-6
D: .
length: 18
DNA: TGTGCCAGCAGTTTCCTCCCCCCACAGGTCTCTGGGGCCAACGTCCTGACTTTC
CDR3: CASSFLPPQVSGANVLTF

size: .
V: TRBV7-8
J: TRBJ2-1
D: .
length: 12
DNA: TGTGCCAGCAGCTTAGATGGAGATATCAAGTTCTTC
CDR3: CASSLDGDIKFF

size: .
V: TRBV7-3
J: TRBJ2-1
D: .
length: 15
DNA: TGTGCCAGCAGCGTCCAGCGCTCTCCCTACAATGAGCAGTTCTTC
CDR3: CASSVQRSPYNEQFF

size: many
V: TRBV9
J: TRBJ1-2
D: TRBD1
length: 11
DNA: TGTGCCAGCAGACAGGGGGGAGGCTACACCTTC
CDR3: CASRQGGGYTF

size: .
V: TRBV7-4
J: TRBJ2-7
D: TRBD1
length: 13
DNA: TGTGCCAGCAAGAGGACAGGTGACTACGAGCAGTACTTC
CDR3: CASKRTGDYEQYF

size: .
V: TRBV9
J: TRBJ2-1
D: TRBD2
length: 15
DNA: TGTGCCAGCAGCGTAGGCGGGGGATTCTCCAATGAGCAGTTCTTC
CDR3: CASSVGGGFSNEQFF

size: .
V: TRBV5-4
J: TRBJ1-2
D: .
length: 13
DNA: TGTGCCAGCAGCTTGGAAGGGGATAAAGGCTACACCTTC
CDR3: CASSLEGDKGYTF

size: few
V: TRBV12-3/TRBV12-4
J: TRBJ2-3
D: .
length: 15
DNA: TGTGCCAGCAGTTTAATCACGGTAACCACAGATACGCAGTATTTT
CDR3: CASSLITVTTDTQYF

size: .
V: TRBV2
J: TRBJ2-1
D: TRBD1
length: 11
DNA: TGTGCCAGTCCAGGGGGCGGGCAGCAGTTCTTC
CDR3: CASPGGGQQFF

size: many
V: TRBV7-6
J: TRBJ1-2
D: .
length: 14
DNA: TGTGCCAGCAGCTTAGAGCCAGGGCACTATGGCTACACCTTC
CDR3: CASSLEPGHYGYTF

size: .
V: TRBV10-3
J: TRBJ2-2
D: .
length: 16
DNA: TGTGCCATCAGTGAGTCAGAGGTCGGTCGAACCGGGGAGCTGTTTTTT
CDR3: CAISESEVGRTGELFF

size: .
V: TRBV5-1
J: TRBJ2-7
D: TRBD1
length: 15
DNA: TGCGCCAGCATGACGGGACAGGGGTTCGCCTACGAGCAGTACTTC
CDR3: CASMTGQGFAYEQYF

size: .
V: TRBV29-1
J: TRBJ1-1
D: .
length: 14
DNA: TGCAGCGTTAGGGCAGGGGATTGGGTCACTGAAGCTTTCTTT
CDR3: CSVRAGDWVTEAFF

size: few
V: TRBV9
J: TRBJ1-3
D: .
length: 14
DNA: TGTGCCAGCAGCTCGGGACACTGGGAGAACACCATATATTTT
CDR3: CASSSGHWENTIYF

size: .
V: TRBV7-8
J: TRBJ1-2
D: TRBD1
length: 16
DNA: TGTGCCAGCAGCTTAGCCCCGGGACAGGGAGTCTATGGCTACACCTTC
CDR3: CASSLAPGQGVYGYTF

size: many
V: TRBV7-6
J: TRBJ1-2
D: TRBD1
length: 15
DNA: TGTGCCAGCAGCTTAGCCCCACAGGGGATATATGGCTACACCTTC
CDR3: CASSLAPQGIYGYTF